This is a list of T cell receptor beta chains from one sample in a study of shared clonotypes between healthy human individuals. TCRdb's copy holds only in-frame clones and misses some; the assay was immunoSEQ multiplex PCR. The sample comprises hundreds of thousands of clones, 95% to 98% of which are singletons, and around 0.057% rests with the top ten. The specimen sequenced was naive CD4+ T cells sorted from blood. Every receptor here comes from a woman aged 25 to 39 in good health. Both conserved end residues are part of each CDR3. The D gene is left open where the match is weak. A row's size may be missing; if present it is once, few, many or a size class.

d_call clone_size j_call v_call cdr3_aa cdr3_nt
TRBD1 . TRBJ1-4 TRBV5-6 CASSWTGEQKLFF TGTGCCAGCAGCTGGACAGGGGAACAAAAACTGTTTTTT
TRBD2 . TRBJ2-3 TRBV7-9 CASSFAAGRTDTQYF TGTGCCAGCAGCTTTGCAGCGGGACGCACAGATACGCAGTATTTT
TRBD2 . TRBJ2-1 TRBV10-3 CAISESGTTFYNEQFF TGTGCCATCAGTGAGTCTGGGACTACCTTCTACAATGAGCAGTTCTTC
. . TRBJ1-5 TRBV21-1 CASSTSLDLNQPQHF TGTGCCAGCAGCACCTCCCTTGACCTAAATCAGCCCCAGCATTTT
TRBD1 . TRBJ2-2 TRBV6-5 CASRQTGAYTGELFF TGTGCCAGCAGGCAGACAGGGGCATACACCGGGGAGCTGTTTTTT
TRBD2 . TRBJ2-1 TRBV5-1 CASSGDYYNEQFF TGCGCCAGCAGCGGGGACTACTACAATGAGCAGTTCTTC
. . TRBJ2-7 TRBV5-1 CASSLGDHSYEQYF TGCGCCAGCAGCTTGGGGGACCACTCCTACGAGCAGTACTTC
TRBD1 once TRBJ2-2 TRBV5-1 CASSLADREDTGELFF TGCGCCAGCAGCTTGGCGGACAGGGAGGACACCGGGGAGCTGTTTTTT
. . TRBJ2-1 TRBV14 CASSPHQWRHEQFF TGTGCCAGCAGCCCCCACCAGTGGCGACATGAGCAGTTCTTC
TRBD1 . TRBJ2-1 TRBV5-1 CASSLAGTDYNEQFF TGCGCCAGCAGCTTGGCCGGGACAGACTACAATGAGCAGTTCTTC
TRBD2 once TRBJ2-1 TRBV9 CASSPHPAYSGINEQFF TGTGCCAGCAGCCCCCACCCAGCATATAGCGGGATCAATGAGCAGTTCTTC
. . TRBJ1-1 TRBV28 CATNQWVFGTEAFF TGTGCCACCAATCAGTGGGTTTTCGGCACTGAAGCTTTCTTT
. . TRBJ2-1 TRBV29-1 CSVEGYRRSSYNEQFF TGCAGCGTTGAAGGGTATCGGAGGAGCTCCTACAATGAGCAGTTCTTC